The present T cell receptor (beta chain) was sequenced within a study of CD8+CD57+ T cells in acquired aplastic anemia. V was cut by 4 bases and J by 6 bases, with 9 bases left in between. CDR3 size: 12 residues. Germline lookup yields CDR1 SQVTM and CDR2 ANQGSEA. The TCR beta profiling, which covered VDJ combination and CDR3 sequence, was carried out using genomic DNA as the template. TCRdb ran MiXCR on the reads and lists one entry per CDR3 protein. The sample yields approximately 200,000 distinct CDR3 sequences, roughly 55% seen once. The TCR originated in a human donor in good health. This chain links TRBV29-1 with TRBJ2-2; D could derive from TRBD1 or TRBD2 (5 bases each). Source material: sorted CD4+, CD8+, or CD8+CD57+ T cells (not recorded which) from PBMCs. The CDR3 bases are TGCAGCGTTGTTGTGGGGGCCGGGGAGCTGTTTTTT. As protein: CSVVVGAGELFF.